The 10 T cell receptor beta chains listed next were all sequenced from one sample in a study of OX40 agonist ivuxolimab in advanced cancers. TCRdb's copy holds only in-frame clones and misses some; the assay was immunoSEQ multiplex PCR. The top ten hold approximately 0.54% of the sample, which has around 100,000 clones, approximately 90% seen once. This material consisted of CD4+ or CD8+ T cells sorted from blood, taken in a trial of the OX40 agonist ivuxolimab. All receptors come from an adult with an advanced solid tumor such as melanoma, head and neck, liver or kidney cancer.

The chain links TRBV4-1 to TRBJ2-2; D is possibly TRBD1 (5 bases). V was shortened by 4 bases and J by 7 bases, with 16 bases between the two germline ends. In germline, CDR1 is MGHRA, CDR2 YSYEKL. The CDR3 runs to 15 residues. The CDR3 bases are TGCGCCAGCAGCCCGGTAGGGGCGCGAAGCGGGGAGCTGTTTTTT. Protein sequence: CASSPVGARSGELFF.

The CDR3 DNA follows: TGCGCCAGCAGCCAAGATGAAGAGACCCAGTACTTC. It is translated as CASSQDEETQYF. The rearrangement joins TRBV4-3 to TRBJ2-5; D remains ambiguous. Germline lookup yields CDR1 LGHNA and CDR2 YSLEER. Trimming removed 0 bases from V and 3 bases from J, with 2 bases in between. The CDR3 sequence is 12 residues long.

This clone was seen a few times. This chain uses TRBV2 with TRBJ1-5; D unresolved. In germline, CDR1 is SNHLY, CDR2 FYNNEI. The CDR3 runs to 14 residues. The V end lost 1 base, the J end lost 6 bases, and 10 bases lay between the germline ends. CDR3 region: CASSEGHRGQPQHF. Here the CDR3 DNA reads TGTGCCAGCAGTGAAGGACATAGAGGTCAGCCCCAGCATTTT.

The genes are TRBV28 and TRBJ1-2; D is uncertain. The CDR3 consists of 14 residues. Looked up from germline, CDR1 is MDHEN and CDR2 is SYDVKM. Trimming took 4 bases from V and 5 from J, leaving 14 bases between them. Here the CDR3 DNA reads TGTGCCAGCAGTTCGAGCGGCGGTGGATATGGCTACACCTTC. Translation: CASSSSGGGYGYTF.

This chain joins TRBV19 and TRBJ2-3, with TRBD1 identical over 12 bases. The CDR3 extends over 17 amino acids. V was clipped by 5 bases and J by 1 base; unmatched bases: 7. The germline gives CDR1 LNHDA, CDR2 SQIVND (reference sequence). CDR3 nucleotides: TGTGCCAGTAGTTCCTCCGGGACAGGGGGCGGCACAGATACGCAGTATTTT. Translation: CASSSSGTGGGTDTQYF. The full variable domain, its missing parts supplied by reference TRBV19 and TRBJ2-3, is DGGITQSPKYLFRKEGQNVTLSCEQNLNHDAMYWYRQDPGQGLRLIYYSQIVNDFQKGDIAEGYSVSREKKESFPLTVTSAQKNPTAFYLCASSSSGTGGGTDTQYFGPGTRLTVL.

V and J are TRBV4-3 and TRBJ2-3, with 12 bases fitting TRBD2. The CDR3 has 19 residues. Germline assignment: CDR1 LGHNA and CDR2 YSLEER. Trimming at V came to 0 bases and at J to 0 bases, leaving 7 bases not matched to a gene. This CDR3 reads CASSQDAGLAGSSTDTQYF. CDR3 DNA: TGCGCCAGCAGCCAAGATGCAGGACTAGCGGGGTCTAGCACAGATACGCAGTATTTT.

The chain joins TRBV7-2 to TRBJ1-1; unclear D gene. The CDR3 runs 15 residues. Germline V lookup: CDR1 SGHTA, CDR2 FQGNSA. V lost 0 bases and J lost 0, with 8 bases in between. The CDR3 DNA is TGTGCCAGCAGCTTAGCCGGACTTTTGAACACTGAAGCTTTCTTT. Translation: CASSLAGLLNTEAFF.

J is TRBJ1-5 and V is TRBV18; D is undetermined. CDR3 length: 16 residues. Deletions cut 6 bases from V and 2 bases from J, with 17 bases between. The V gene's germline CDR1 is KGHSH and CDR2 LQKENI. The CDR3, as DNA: TGTGCCAGCTCTCGACGGTCAGCCTTGGGCAATCAGCCCCAGCATTTT. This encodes CASSRRSALGNQPQHF.

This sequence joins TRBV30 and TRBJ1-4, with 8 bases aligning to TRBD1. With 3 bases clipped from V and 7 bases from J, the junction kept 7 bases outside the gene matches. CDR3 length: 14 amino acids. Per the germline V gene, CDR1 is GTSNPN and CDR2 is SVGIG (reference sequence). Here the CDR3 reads CAWSRTGFGEKLFF. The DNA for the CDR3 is TGTGCCTGGAGCCGGACAGGGTTCGGTGAAAAACTGTTTTTT.

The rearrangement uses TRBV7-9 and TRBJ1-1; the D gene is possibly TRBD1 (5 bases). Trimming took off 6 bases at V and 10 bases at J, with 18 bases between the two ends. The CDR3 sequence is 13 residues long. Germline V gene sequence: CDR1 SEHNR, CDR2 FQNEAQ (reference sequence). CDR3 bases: TGTGCCAGCAGATCGACAGTGTCTCGGGGAGCTTTCTTT. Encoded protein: CASRSTVSRGAFF.